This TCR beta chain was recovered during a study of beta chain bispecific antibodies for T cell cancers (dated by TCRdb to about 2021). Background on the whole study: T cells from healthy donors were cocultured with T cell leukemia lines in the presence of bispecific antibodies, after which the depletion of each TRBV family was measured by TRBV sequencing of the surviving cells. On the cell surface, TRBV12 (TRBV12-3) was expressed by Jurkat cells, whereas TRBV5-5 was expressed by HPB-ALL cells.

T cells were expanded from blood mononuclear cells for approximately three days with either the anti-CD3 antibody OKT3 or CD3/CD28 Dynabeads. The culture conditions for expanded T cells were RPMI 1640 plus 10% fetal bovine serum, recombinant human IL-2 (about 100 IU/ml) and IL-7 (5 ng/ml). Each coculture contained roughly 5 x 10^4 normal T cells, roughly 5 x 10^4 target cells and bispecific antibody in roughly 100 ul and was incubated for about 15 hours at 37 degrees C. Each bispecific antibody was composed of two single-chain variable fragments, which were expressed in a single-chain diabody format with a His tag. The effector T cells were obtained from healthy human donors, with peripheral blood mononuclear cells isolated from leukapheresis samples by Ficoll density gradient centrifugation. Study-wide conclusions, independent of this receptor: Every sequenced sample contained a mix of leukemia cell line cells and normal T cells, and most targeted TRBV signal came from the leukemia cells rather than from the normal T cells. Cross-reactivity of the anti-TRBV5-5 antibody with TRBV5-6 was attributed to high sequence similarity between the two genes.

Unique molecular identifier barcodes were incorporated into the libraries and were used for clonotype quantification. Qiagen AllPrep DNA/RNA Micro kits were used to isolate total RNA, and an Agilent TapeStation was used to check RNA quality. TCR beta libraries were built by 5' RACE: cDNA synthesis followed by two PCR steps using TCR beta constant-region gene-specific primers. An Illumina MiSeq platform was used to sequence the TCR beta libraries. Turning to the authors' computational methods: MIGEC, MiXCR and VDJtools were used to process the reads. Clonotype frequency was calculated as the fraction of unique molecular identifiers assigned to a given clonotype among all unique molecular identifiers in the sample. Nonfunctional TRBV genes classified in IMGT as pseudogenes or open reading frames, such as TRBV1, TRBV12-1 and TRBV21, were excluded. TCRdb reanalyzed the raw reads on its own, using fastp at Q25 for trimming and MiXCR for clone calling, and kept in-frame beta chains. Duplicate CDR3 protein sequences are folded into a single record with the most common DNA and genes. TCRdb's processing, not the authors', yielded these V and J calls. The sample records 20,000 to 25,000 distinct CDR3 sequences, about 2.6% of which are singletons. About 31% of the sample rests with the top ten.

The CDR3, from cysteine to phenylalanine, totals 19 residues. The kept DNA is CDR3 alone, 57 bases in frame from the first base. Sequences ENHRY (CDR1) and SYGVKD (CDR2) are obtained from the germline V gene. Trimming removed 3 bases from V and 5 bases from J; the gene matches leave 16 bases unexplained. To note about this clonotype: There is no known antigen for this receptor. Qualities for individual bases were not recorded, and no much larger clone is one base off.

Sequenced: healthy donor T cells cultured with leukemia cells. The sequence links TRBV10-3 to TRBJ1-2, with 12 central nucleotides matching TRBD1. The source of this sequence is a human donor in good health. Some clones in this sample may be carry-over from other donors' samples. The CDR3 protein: CAISEQYPGQGALRYGYTF. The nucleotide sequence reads TGTGCCATCAGTGAACAGTACCCGGGACAGGGGGCGTTGAGGTATGGCTACACCTTC.